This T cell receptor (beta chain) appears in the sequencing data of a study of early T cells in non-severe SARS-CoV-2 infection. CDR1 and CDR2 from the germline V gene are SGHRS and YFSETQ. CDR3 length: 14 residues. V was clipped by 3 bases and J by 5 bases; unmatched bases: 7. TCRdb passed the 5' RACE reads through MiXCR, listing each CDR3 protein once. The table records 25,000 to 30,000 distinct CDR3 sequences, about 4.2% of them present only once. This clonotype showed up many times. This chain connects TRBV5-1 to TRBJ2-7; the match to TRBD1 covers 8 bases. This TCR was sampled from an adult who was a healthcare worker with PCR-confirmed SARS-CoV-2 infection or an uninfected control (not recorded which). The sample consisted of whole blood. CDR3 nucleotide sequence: TGCGCCAGCAGCTCCAGGACAGGGACCGACGAGCAGTACTTC. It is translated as CASSSRTGTDEQYF.